This TCR beta chain emerged from a study of T cell responses to AZD1222 COVID-19 vaccine. Germline V CDR1 and CDR2: ENHRY, SYGVKD. This CDR3 has 12 amino acids. Trimming removed 3 bases at V and 2 bases at J, with 5 bases between. Points from the study as a whole: Vaccination with two AZD1222 doses was followed by a rise in Spike-specific TCR breadth and depth. Females outnumbered males among donors, who were mostly white British; clonal diversity was possibly underestimated.

This clone has only a few counts. The antigen remains undetermined. The table came from immunoSEQ multiplex PCR; TCRdb's copy has only in-frame clones and leaves some out. The sample includes 150,000 or so clones, 93% of them seen just once. This material consisted of peripheral blood, taken on day 0 of AZD1222 vaccination. V usage is TRBV10-3 and J usage is TRBJ2-7; D uncertain. The TCR comes from an adult in good health. This chain's CDR3 is CAISDSAYEQYF. In DNA form, the CDR3 reads TGTGCCATCAGTGATTCCGCCTACGAGCAGTACTTC.